This T cell receptor beta chain was captured by sequencing in a study of PD-1 blockade in classical Hodgkin lymphoma (dated by TCRdb to the early 2020s). Background on the whole study: Nivolumab dosing was 3 mg/kg intravenously every 2 weeks, continuing until either disease progression or unacceptable toxicity. The study used TCR beta sequencing and CyTOF to define a peripheral blood immune signature of response to PD-1 blockade in classical Hodgkin lymphoma. Points the paper makes about the study in general: Among trial patients, those achieving complete response had baseline diversity similar to that of newly diagnosed patients, while diversity was significantly lower in partial responders and progressors. Only a single clinical trial cohort was studied, and what caused the repertoire differences, possibly disease activity or prior therapy, remained undefined. Baseline TCR diversity was reported as lower in newly diagnosed patients than in healthy donors, and lower still in relapsed/refractory patients. Patients starting nivolumab less than 1 year after ASCT had lower diversity and were excluded from later analyses to avoid confounding by immune reconstitution. A significant rise by C4D1 was seen in CD4+ but not CD8+ TCR diversity (p=0.0027 vs p=0.16), with the rise being most apparent in complete responders (p=0.02).

Taken with the paper, the label for time point translates to: cycle 4 day 1 (C4D1), after less than 7 weeks of nivolumab. Every trial patient had relapsed following autologous stem cell transplantation, and prior brentuximab vedotin exposure was what differed among cohorts A, B and C. A total of about 51 patients with relapsed/refractory classical Hodgkin lymphoma made up the trial cohort, and each patient's best overall response was complete response, partial response or progressive disease. Single-agent nivolumab was administered to trial patients in the multi-cohort phase II CheckMate 205 trial. An independent review committee assessed best overall response using the 2007 International Working Group response criteria. PBMCs from the trial were collected at three points: immediately before nivolumab initiation (C1D1), and during therapy at cycle 2 day 1 and cycle 4 day 1. Peripheral blood was collected in 8 mL Vacutainer Cell Preparation Tubes, from which PBMCs were isolated by centrifugation and then cryopreserved.

Genomic DNA was isolated using the Qiagen DNeasy kit from unsorted PBMCs as well as from negatively selected CD4+ and CD8+ fractions. Using primers that anneal to V and J segments, immunoSEQ multiplex PCR amplified the TCR beta CDR3 regions. A synthetic immune receptor repertoire was used to minimize amplification bias, and any remaining bias was removed computationally after sequencing. As for how the authors treated the data: Custom Python scripts were used to quantify repertoire diversity as the Shannon entropy index. The unsorted, CD4+ and CD8+ repertoires were each analyzed separately, with the exception of combined analyses, where CD4+ and CD8+ sequences were merged in silico. A clone counted as expanded when the clone's frequency after treatment rose at least 2-fold relative to C1D1, and clones undetected at baseline were given a pseudocount of 0.5. Singleton clones were defined as clones with 0 or 1 copy at C1D1, and non-singleton clones were defined as clones with 2 or more copies. Clones expanded in unsorted samples were labelled as CD4+, CD8+ or unknown by matching protein sequences in sorted samples from the same patient. Wilcoxon tests on paired samples were used to test diversity changes from C1D1 to C4D1. TCRdb re-hosts the immuneACCESS table, in-frame sequences only. Its copies lack some clones; in the studies checked, an unresolved V gene accounts for under half of them, and the cause for the rest is not known. The V and J calls and clone size were taken over from that table, and D and trimming were inferred from the DNA. The table for this sample lists about 50,000 clones; approximately 72% of them were counted only once. The ten top clones hold about 12% of the sample.

As concerns this clone: Its antigen remains unidentified. No quality values exist for individual bases; no much larger clone is one base distant.

The CDR3, from cysteine to phenylalanine, totals 14 residues. Just CDR3 DNA is preserved here, 42 bases in frame from base 1. The junction carries 8 bases between V and J, which are trimmed by 2 bases and 0 bases respectively. Reading the germline V gene gives CDR1 SGHRS and CDR2 YFSETQ. The clonotype comes from a human donor with classical Hodgkin lymphoma. This sequence uses TRBV5-1 and TRBJ1-1; TRBD1 is possibly the D segment (5 matching bases). This sample comprised peripheral blood mononuclear cells (PBMCs), obtained before the fourth cycle of nivolumab. The CDR3 region reads CASSLRGMNTEAFF. The sequence in DNA is TGCGCCAGCAGCTTAAGGGGAATGAACACTGAAGCTTTCTTT.